A single sample gave rise to the 27 T cell receptor beta chains below, sequenced in a study of shared clonotypes between healthy human individuals. Sequenced by immunoSEQ multiplex PCR; TCRdb stores in-frame clones only, minus some. The table lists some 2 million clones, around 96% of them singletons, with roughly 1% in the top ten. Terminally differentiated effector memory CD45RA+ cells were left out of the naive CD8 fraction, which was CD45RO-negative and positively selected for CCR7. The sample taken for sequencing was naive CD8+ T cells sorted from blood. Receptors originate from a man between 18 and 35 years old in good health.

A word on this clone: The sample carries other DNA sequences with the same CDR3. The J gene is TRBJ2-5, the V gene TRBV28, with 9 positions matching TRBD2. Germline-derived CDR1 and CDR2 are MDHEN and SYDVKM. This CDR3 has 14 residues. After removal of 2 bases from V and 3 bases from J, the junction contained 1 base not matched to a gene. DNA of the CDR3: TGTGCCAGCAGTTTAGCGGGGGGGGAAGAGACCCAGTACTTC. Translating gives CASSLAGGEETQYF.

In its sample, this clone was seen a few times. V and J are TRBV27 and TRBJ2-2, with D tentatively TRBD1 or TRBD2 (6 bases each). This CDR3 contains 13 residues. CDR1 and CDR2 from the germline V gene are MNHEY and SMNVEV (reference sequence). V was cut by 6 bases and J by 6 bases, with 11 bases left in between. CDR3 bases: TGTGCCAGCAGCGCGGAGGGGGCCGGGGAGCTGTTTTTT. Its translation is CASSAEGAGELFF.

The V gene is TRBV5-6, the J gene TRBJ2-5; tentatively, D is TRBD2 (5 bases). Trimming stripped 2 bases from V and 2 bases from J, with 19 bases between. Germline V gene lookup returns CDR1 SGHDT and CDR2 YYEEEE. The CDR3 has 17 residues. The CDR3 sequence is CASSLPGIRGFQETQYF. DNA of the CDR3: TGTGCCAGCAGCTTACCCGGGATCCGGGGTTTTCAAGAGACCCAGTACTTC.

The genes are TRBV4-1 and TRBJ1-5; no reliable D call. Trimming left V 0 bases short and J 4 bases short, with 7 bases between. The CDR3 is 14 residues long. Germline CDR1 and CDR2: MGHRA and YSYEKL. Here the CDR3 reads CASSQEEANQPQHF. Here the CDR3 DNA reads TGCGCCAGCAGCCAAGAGGAGGCGAATCAGCCCCAGCATTTT.

Remarks on this clone: Other DNA sequences in the same sample also yield this CDR3. The rearrangement links TRBV6-5 to TRBJ1-2, with no clear D. Germline CDR1 MNHEY, CDR2 SVGAGI. V lost 2 bases and J lost 3, with 7 bases in between. The CDR3 spans 13 residues. CDR3 coding DNA: TGTGCCAGCAGTTACACCGAGGACTATGGCTACACCTTC. Protein sequence: CASSYTEDYGYTF.

A remark on this clone: This sample also contains other DNA sequences that code for the same CDR3. This sequence joins TRBV27 and TRBJ1-1, with 8 bases lining up with TRBD1. J was trimmed by 4 bases and V by 8 bases; bases with no gene match: 6. The CDR3 is 13 amino acids. Germline CDR1 is MNHEY and CDR2 is SMNVEV (reference sequence). The CDR3 loop reads CASSYGTGTEAFF. DNA of the CDR3: TGTGCCAGCTCCTACGGGACAGGCACTGAAGCTTTCTTT.

This clone is a singleton in its sample. The V gene is TRBV7-9, the J gene TRBJ2-3; D is perhaps TRBD2 (6 bases). Per germline, CDR1 SEHNR and CDR2 FQNEAQ (reference sequence). The CDR3 is made up of 12 amino acids. Trimming pared 4 bases from V and 11 bases from J, leaving 13 bases between. The CDR3 coding sequence is TGTGCCAGCAGCTCCGGGAGCTTCGGGCAGTATTTT. Translation gives CASSSGSFGQYF.

V usage is TRBV7-8 and J usage is TRBJ2-7, with 10 positions matching TRBD1. V was clipped by 6 bases and J by 6 bases; unmatched bases: 8. Germline-derived CDR1 and CDR2 are SGHVS and FQNEAQ. The CDR3 loop spans 14 amino acids. The CDR3 nucleotides read TGTGCCAGCAGGATCAGGGACAGGGGTGCCGAGCAGTACTTC. Protein sequence: CASRIRDRGAEQYF.

The chain combines TRBV25-1 with TRBJ2-2; maybe TRBD2 (6 bases). The germline CDR1 and CDR2 sequences are MGHDK and SYGVNS. This CDR3 region has 14 residues. Trimming cost V 2 bases and J 7 bases, with 11 bases left between them. The CDR3 DNA sequence: TGTGCCAGCAGTGAAACCGGGACTCTCGGGGAGCTGTTTTTT. Translating gives CASSETGTLGELFF.

The CDR3 bases are TGTGCCAGCAGTGTTGCCCCCCCCGGGACTTCAGGGGGCGATACGCAGTATTTT. Its translation is CASSVAPPGTSGGDTQYF. V usage is TRBV2 and J usage is TRBJ2-3; 8 positions match TRBD1. The CDR3 covers 18 residues. V was clipped by 4 bases and J by 6 bases; unmatched bases: 18. Germline V gene lookup returns CDR1 SNHLY and CDR2 FYNNEI.

This chain connects TRBV5-1 to TRBJ2-5; 7 bases match TRBD2. The CDR3 runs 16 residues. Unmatched junction bases numbered 6, after V lost 0 bases and J lost 1 base. Germline CDR1 reads SGHRS; CDR2 reads YFSETQ. The CDR3 spells CASSLEGSGFQETQYF. As DNA, the CDR3 is TGCGCCAGCAGCTTGGAGGGTAGCGGGTTCCAAGAGACCCAGTACTTC.

The chain couples TRBV28 to TRBJ2-7; the match to TRBD2 covers 16 bases. Germline V gene data show CDR1 as MDHEN and CDR2 as SYDVKM. V trimming: 6 bases; J trimming: 3 bases; junction bases outside the gene matches: 11. The CDR3 covers 18 residues. Written as DNA, the CDR3 is TGTGCCAGCAGCCAACCTGGGACTAGCGGGGGGGAACACTACGAGCAGTACTTC. Protein: CASSQPGTSGGEHYEQYF. Drawing the rest from reference TRBV28 and TRBJ2-7, the complete variable domain is DVKVTQSSRYLVKRTGEKVFLECVQDMDHENMFWYRQDPGLGLRLIYFSYDVKMKEKGDIPEGYSVSREKKERFSLILESASTNQTSMYLCASSQPGTSGGEHYEQYFGPGTRLTVT.

This chain joins TRBV5-6 and TRBJ2-5; D uncertain. V shed 7 bases and J shed 4 bases, with 14 bases lying between them. Germline V lookup: CDR1 SGHDT, CDR2 YYEEEE. This CDR3 is built from 13 residues. The CDR3 region is CASSPLTAETQYF. The DNA for the CDR3 is TGTGCCAGCTCTCCGCTGACGGCAGAGACCCAGTACTTC. Using reference TRBV5-6 and TRBJ2-5 for the parts outside the CDR3, the full variable domain is DAGVTQSPTHLIKTRGQQVTLRCSPKSGHDTVSWYQQALGQGPQFIFQYYEEEERQRGNFPDRFSGHQFPNYSSELNVNALLLGDSALYLCASSPLTAETQYFGPGTRLLVL.

The chain is built from TRBV21-1 and TRBJ2-7; the table gives TRBD1 as D, unverified against the DNA. TRBV21-1 is described as a pseudogene. This CDR3 spans 17 amino acids. The CDR3 sequence is CASSKAPPTGISYEQYF. In DNA form, the CDR3 reads TGTGCCAGCAGCAAAGCCCCTCCGACAGGGATCTCCTACGAGCAGTACTTC.

The V gene is TRBV9, the J gene TRBJ2-1; 13 nucleotides line up with TRBD2. V was pared by 3 bases and J by 2 bases, with 8 bases of the junction left unmatched. CDR1 and CDR2 (germline): SGDLS, YYNGEE. CDR3 length: 18 residues. The CDR3 loop reads CASSGRSGTSGAYNEQFF. The CDR3 DNA sequence: TGTGCCAGCAGCGGCCGAAGTGGGACTAGCGGGGCCTACAATGAGCAGTTCTTC.

The J gene is TRBJ2-1, the V gene TRBV4-2; D is undetermined. The CDR3 is 15 residues long. Trimming removed 0 bases at V and 5 bases at J, with 11 bases between. Germline V gives CDR1 LGHNA, CDR2 YNFKEQ. The CDR3 sequence: CASSQDLWVNNEQFF. The DNA for the CDR3 is TGTGCCAGCAGCCAAGATTTATGGGTAAACAATGAGCAGTTCTTC.

The CDR3 sequence is CASSLGVGVEQFF. CDR3 sequence (DNA): TGTGCCAGCAGTTTAGGGGTAGGGGTTGAGCAGTTCTTC. The chain links TRBV27 to TRBJ2-1; perhaps TRBD1 as D (5 bases). The V gene's germline CDR1 is MNHEY and CDR2 SMNVEV (reference sequence). The CDR3 runs 13 residues. Trimming took 2 bases from V and 9 from J, leaving 11 bases between them.

V gene TRBV13 combines with J gene TRBJ2-1; 7 bases match TRBD2. There are 16 residues in the CDR3. Per germline, CDR1 PRHDT and CDR2 FYEKMQ (reference sequence). J lost 4 bases, V lost 6 bases, and 12 bases had no gene match. In DNA form, the CDR3 reads TGTGCCAGCAGTCCGGGCGGGGGTTGGGAGTACAATGAGCAGTTCTTC. Translation: CASSPGGGWEYNEQFF. Full variable domain (rest looked up from reference TRBV13 and TRBJ2-1): AAGVIQSPRHLIKEKRETATLKCYPIPRHDTVYWYQQGPGQDPQFLISFYEKMQSDKGSIPDRFSAQQFSDYHSELNMSSLELGDSALYFCASSPGGGWEYNEQFFGPGTRLTVL.

This chain uses TRBV19 with TRBJ1-3; D is ambiguous. The V gene lost 3 bases and the J gene lost 0 bases, with 9 bases spanning the gap. This CDR3 comprises 15 residues. Germline CDR1 and CDR2: LNHDA and SQIVND (reference sequence). Here the CDR3 reads CASSIEVTSGNTIYF. In nucleotides, the CDR3 is TGTGCCAGTAGTATTGAGGTTACCTCTGGAAACACCATATATTTT.

The chain has TRBV27 and TRBJ2-2; D ambiguous. Germline V gene sequence: CDR1 MNHEY, CDR2 SMNVEV (reference sequence). The CDR3 runs to 16 residues. Trimming removed 0 bases at V and 3 bases at J, with 11 bases between. The CDR3 sequence: CASSLSVLGDTGELFF. CDR3 nucleotide sequence: TGTGCCAGCAGTTTATCGGTTTTAGGAGACACCGGGGAGCTGTTTTTT.

The chain links TRBV4-3 to TRBJ2-3; 8 bases fit TRBD2. Germline lookup yields CDR1 LGHNA and CDR2 YSLEER. V was clipped by 4 bases and J by 2 bases; unmatched bases: 8. This CDR3 spans 16 amino acids. The CDR3 region has the DNA TGCGCCAGCAGCCTCTTAGCGGGAACAGACACAGATACGCAGTATTTT. It encodes CASSLLAGTDTDTQYF.

This chain joins TRBV4-1 and TRBJ1-4; no definite D call. The V end was cut by 3 bases, the J end by 4 bases, with 9 bases between. The germline V gene has CDR1 MGHRA and CDR2 YSYEKL. This CDR3 contains 14 residues. CDR3 amino acids: CASSHRRDNEKLFF. CDR3 nucleotide sequence: TGCGCCAGCAGCCATCGACGGGATAATGAAAAACTGTTTTTT.

The rearrangement links TRBV6-6 to TRBJ2-5; 11 positions match TRBD1. CDR3 size: 14 residues. From germline, CDR1 is MNHNY and CDR2 SVGAGI (reference sequence). J was trimmed by 3 bases and V by 10 bases; bases with no gene match: 7. The DNA for the CDR3 is TGTGCCACAAAGGACAGGGGGCAAGAAGAGACCCAGTACTTC. Translation gives CATKDRGQEETQYF.

J is TRBJ1-2 and V is TRBV25-1, with D maybe TRBD1 (6 bases). From germline, CDR1 is MGHDK and CDR2 SYGVNS. V lost 4 bases to trimming and J lost 0 bases, with 12 bases between them. This CDR3 is built from 15 residues. The CDR3 region is CASSGQDGANYGYTF. The CDR3 coding sequence is TGTGCCAGCAGTGGACAGGACGGAGCTAACTATGGCTACACCTTC.

This chain joins TRBV11-2 and TRBJ1-1; TRBD1 might be the D (5 bases). The germline V and J ends were trimmed by 0 bases and 4 bases, with 18 bases remaining between them. The CDR3 has 17 amino acids. Germline assignment: CDR1 SGHAT and CDR2 FQNNGV. The CDR3 DNA reads as TGTGCCAGCAGCTTAGATTATTTGGGGGAACAAGGCACTGAAGCTTTCTTT. Its translation: CASSLDYLGEQGTEAFF.

This rearrangement joins TRBV30 to TRBJ2-1; TRBD2 agrees at 12 bases. The CDR3 length is 16 residues. After removal of 3 bases from V and 3 bases from J, the junction contained 6 bases not matched to a gene. From germline, CDR1 is GTSNPN and CDR2 SVGIG (reference sequence). CDR3 protein: CAWRPTSGSYYNEQFF. In DNA, the CDR3 is TGTGCCTGGAGACCGACTAGCGGGAGCTACTACAATGAGCAGTTCTTC.

The chain employs TRBV19 and TRBJ1-5; D not resolved. The V and J ends lost 3 bases and 3 bases respectively, with 9 bases between them. The CDR3 consists of 14 residues. Germline V lookup: CDR1 LNHDA, CDR2 SQIVND (reference sequence). The CDR3: CASSIVPPNQPQHF. The DNA of the CDR3 is TGTGCCAGTAGTATCGTACCCCCCAATCAGCCCCAGCATTTT.